This is a list of T cell receptor beta chains from one sample in a study of cytomegalovirus exposure and HLA in healthy donors. Sequencing was performed with immunoSEQ multiplex PCR; in TCRdb, only in-frame clones are kept and a portion is missing. The profile covers roughly 190,000 clones, with about 80% appearing a single time and roughly 3.6% taken by the ten largest. The material sequenced was PBMCs. The receptor source for this set is a man in his forties in good health and CMV-seropositive. The CDR3 runs from the conserved cysteine through the conserved F or W. The order of the fields is CDR3 protein, CDR3 DNA, D gene, V gene, J gene, clone size. D genes are given only for firm matches. Clone sizes are given selectively: once, few, many, or a class where the clone is expanded.

CDR3: CATSNRQGTGELFF
DNA: TGTGCCACCAGCAACAGACAGGGCACCGGGGAGCTGTTTTTT
D: TRBD1
V: TRBV15
J: TRBJ2-2
size: once

CDR3: CASIGQGWNGYTF
DNA: TGTGCCAGCATCGGGCAGGGGTGGAATGGCTACACCTTC
D: -
V: TRBV28
J: TRBJ1-2
size: -

CDR3: CASSQDRRLSF
DNA: TGCGCCAGCAGCCAAGATCGCAGGTTGTCTTTC
D: -
V: TRBV4-1
J: TRBJ1-2
size: -

CDR3: CASSSQAGSAYEQYF
DNA: TGTGCCAGCAGCTCACAAGCGGGATCCGCCTACGAGCAGTACTTC
D: TRBD2
V: TRBV7-2
J: TRBJ2-7
size: -

CDR3: CASSEEGTSGGHF
DNA: TGTGCCAGCAGTGAAGAGGGGACTAGCGGGGGGCACTTC
D: TRBD2
V: TRBV2
J: TRBJ2-7
size: -

CDR3: CASSQSTGGEVYGYTF
DNA: TGTGCCAGCAGCCAGTCGACAGGGGGCGAAGTTTATGGCTACACCTTC
D: TRBD1
V: TRBV11-3
J: TRBJ1-2
size: -

CDR3: CAITRGGFGYTF
DNA: TGTGCCATCACGCGGGGTGGGTTTGGCTACACCTTC
D: -
V: TRBV7-9
J: TRBJ1-2
size: -

CDR3: CASSQSGGEAEAFF
DNA: TGTGCCAGCAGCCAATCCGGGGGGGAGGCTGAAGCTTTCTTT
D: -
V: TRBV16
J: TRBJ1-1
size: -

CDR3: CASSPNNPGLAEAFF
DNA: TGTGCCAGCAGCCCGAATAACCCGGGTTTAGCTGAAGCTTTCTTT
D: -
V: TRBV4-1
J: TRBJ1-1
size: -

CDR3: CASSPGTDPPLHF
DNA: TGTGCCAGCAGCCCCGGGACAGACCCTCCCCTCCACTTT
D: TRBD1
V: TRBV5-4
J: TRBJ1-6
size: few

CDR3: CSASGDNQPQHF
DNA: TGCAGCGCCTCAGGGGACAATCAGCCCCAGCATTTT
D: -
V: TRBV29-1
J: TRBJ1-5
size: -

CDR3: CASSLGAVETQYF
DNA: TGTGCCAGCAGCTTAGGAGCGGTGGAGACCCAGTACTTC
D: -
V: TRBV11-2
J: TRBJ2-5
size: -

CDR3: CASSQPLAGANYNEQFF
DNA: TGCGCCAGCAGCCAACCCCTAGCGGGGGCTAATTACAATGAGCAGTTCTTC
D: TRBD2
V: TRBV4-3
J: TRBJ2-1
size: -

CDR3: CASSQTGTSRLTGELFF
DNA: TGTGCCAGCAGCCAGACAGGGACTAGCCGCCTCACCGGGGAGCTGTTTTTT
D: TRBD2
V: TRBV13
J: TRBJ2-2
size: -

CDR3: CASSEGLAGTDTQYF
DNA: TGTGCCAGCAGTGAAGGACTAGCGGGAACAGATACGCAGTATTTT
D: TRBD2
V: TRBV2
J: TRBJ2-3
size: -